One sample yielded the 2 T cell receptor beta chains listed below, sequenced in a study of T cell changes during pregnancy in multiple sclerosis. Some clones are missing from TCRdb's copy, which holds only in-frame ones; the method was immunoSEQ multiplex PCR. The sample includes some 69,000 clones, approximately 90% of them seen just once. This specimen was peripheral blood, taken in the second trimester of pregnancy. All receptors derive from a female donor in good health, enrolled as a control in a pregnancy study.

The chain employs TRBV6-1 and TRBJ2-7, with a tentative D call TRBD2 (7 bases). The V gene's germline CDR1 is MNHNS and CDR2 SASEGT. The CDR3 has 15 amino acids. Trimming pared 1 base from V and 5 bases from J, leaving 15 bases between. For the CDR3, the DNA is TGTGCCAGCAGTGAAGGGGGGGGGCGCTTCCACGAGCAGTACTTC. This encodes CASSEGGGRFHEQYF.

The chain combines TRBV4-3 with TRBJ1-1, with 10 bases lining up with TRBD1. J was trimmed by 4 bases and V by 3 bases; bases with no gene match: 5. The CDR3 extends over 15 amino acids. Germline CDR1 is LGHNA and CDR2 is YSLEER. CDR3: CASSHTTGGGTEAFF. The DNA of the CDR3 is TGCGCCAGCAGCCACACGACAGGGGGCGGCACTGAAGCTTTCTTT.